These T cell receptor beta chains were read from a single sample in a study of control samples from healthy donors and cancer patients. Profiling relied on immunoSEQ multiplex PCR, and the TCRdb table lists in-frame clones only, not all of them. The sample lists around 110,000 clones; approximately 90% were seen once. Source material: PBMCs. Receptor source: a woman in her 50s with colorectal cancer. The CDR3 runs from the conserved cysteine through the conserved F or W. D genes are given only for firm matches. Some rows mark clone size as missing; the rest say once, few, many or name a class of expanded clone.

d_call clone_size j_call v_call cdr3_nt cdr3_aa
- - TRBJ2-3 TRBV6-4 TGTGCCAGCAGCCAATTGAAGGGGGGCTCCACAGATACGCAGTATTTT CASSQLKGGSTDTQYF
TRBD2 - TRBJ2-2 TRBV7-3 TGTGCCAGCAGCGCGACTAGCGGGTCCCCCTCGGGCACCGGGGAGCTGTTTTTT CASSATSGSPSGTGELFF
- - TRBJ1-2 TRBV2 TGTGCCAGCAGTGACGACAGAGCTAACTATGGCTACACCTTC CASSDDRANYGYTF
- - TRBJ2-3 TRBV6-5 TGTGCCAGCAGGGAGGTGGATACGCAGTATTTT CASREVDTQYF
TRBD2 - TRBJ2-5 TRBV14 TGTGCCAGCAGCCCGGGACTAGACCCCCAAGAGACCCAGTACTTC CASSPGLDPQETQYF
- - TRBJ2-6 TRBV5-1 TGCGCCAGCAGCTTGGATGGTGGGGCGGGTGGGGCCAACGTCCTGACTTTC CASSLDGGAGGANVLTF
TRBD1 - TRBJ1-1 TRBV18 TGTGCCAGCTCAGACAGGGCAAGGAACACTGAAGCTTTCTTT CASSDRARNTEAFF
- - TRBJ1-6 TRBV11-2 TGTGCCAGCAGCTTGGTCCAGGGGCGATCACCCCTCCACTTT CASSLVQGRSPLHF
TRBD2 - TRBJ2-3 TRBV28 TGTGCCAGCAGACCCCAGACGGGGACTAGCGGGGTACTAGATACGCAGTATTTT CASRPQTGTSGVLDTQYF
- - TRBJ1-5 TRBV3-1/TRBV3-2 TGTGCCAGCAGCCAAGGGGGACCCTGGGGCAATCAGCCCCAGCATTTT CASSQGGPWGNQPQHF
TRBD1 - TRBJ1-1 TRBV7-3 TGTGCCAGCAGCTTAGGGGGACAGCAAGCTTTCTTT CASSLGGQQAFF
- - TRBJ2-7 TRBV7-2 TGTGCCAGCAGCTTAGTCGGGACGAATACCTACGAGCAGTACTTC CASSLVGTNTYEQYF
- - TRBJ1-1 TRBV5-5 TGTGCCAGCAGCTTGGCCTTAGGTGGTCCTGAAGCTTTCTTT CASSLALGGPEAFF
- - TRBJ2-2 TRBV5-1 TGCGCCAGCAGCTTGGAAAGCCCACAGAACACCGGGGAGCTGTTTTTT CASSLESPQNTGELFF
TRBD2 - TRBJ2-1 TRBV20-1 TGCGGCGGGACTAGCGGCAAGGGGTGCTTCTTC CGGTSGKGCFF
- - TRBJ1-4 TRBV7-9 TGTGCCAGCTCCGAGACTTTCGGGGTTGCAACTAATGAAAAACTGTTTTTT CASSETFGVATNEKLFF
- - TRBJ1-6 TRBV11-3 TGTGCCAGCAGCGGCACGGCGTCCTATAATTCACCCCTCCACTTT CASSGTASYNSPLHF
- - TRBJ2-1 TRBV7-3 TGTGCCAGCAGCTATAACTTGGCCCAACCGGCCAATGAGCAGTTCTTC CASSYNLAQPANEQFF
- few TRBJ2-7 TRBV29-1 TGCAGCGTTGAAAGGCGGGGCGGTGTGGGCGAGCAGTACTTC CSVERRGGVGEQYF
TRBD1 - TRBJ1-5 TRBV10-3 TGTGCCGCCTCAGGGGGCAGCCCCGATCAGCCCCAGCATTTT CAASGGSPDQPQHF
- - TRBJ2-7 TRBV10-2 TGCGCCAGCATAACAGGGAACGAGCAGTACTTC CASITGNEQYF
TRBD2 - TRBJ2-3 TRBV19 TGTGCCAGTAGTCCTAAGCGGGAGCGAGATACGCAGTATTTT CASSPKRERDTQYF
TRBD1 - TRBJ1-5 TRBV7-8 TGTGCCAGCAGCGCGTGGACAGGGTTCAGTCAGCCCCAGCATTTT CASSAWTGFSQPQHF
TRBD1 - TRBJ2-6 TRBV7-3 TGTGCCAGCAGCAGACAGGGTTTCGCTGGGGCCAACGTCCTGACTTTC CASSRQGFAGANVLTF
- - TRBJ2-7 TRBV27 TGTGCCAGCAGTTTTGACCAGGGAGCCTACGAGCAGTACTTC CASSFDQGAYEQYF
- - TRBJ2-7 TRBV7-8 TGTGCCAGCAGCTTAGGTCCCTTGGCCTACGAGCAGTACTTC CASSLGPLAYEQYF
- - TRBJ1-2 TRBV6-1 TGTGCCAGCAGTGAAGTCGGTACACTGAATAACTATGGCTACACCTTC CASSEVGTLNNYGYTF
- - TRBJ1-2 TRBV11-2 TGTGCCAGCAGCCCCGGGTCAGATTATGGCTACACCTTC CASSPGSDYGYTF
- - TRBJ2-5 TRBV7-6 TGTGCCAGCAGCAAAGGCACAGGGACCCAAGAGACCCAGTACTTC CASSKGTGTQETQYF
- - TRBJ2-5 TRBV2 TGTGCCAGCAATCTTGGGGGGGCGACGGCAAAGTACTTC CASNLGGATAKYF
TRBD1 - TRBJ2-5 TRBV2 TGTGCCAGCCGGGACAGGGGTGGAGAGACCCAGTACTTC CASRDRGGETQYF
- - TRBJ2-1 TRBV27 TGTGCCAGCAGTCCCAACCCCGTCGGGTTGAATGAGCAGTTCTTC CASSPNPVGLNEQFF
TRBD2 once TRBJ2-1 TRBV2 TGTGCCAGCAGGCTAAATAGCGGGGGACTTTACAATGAGCAGTTCTTC CASRLNSGGLYNEQFF
TRBD1 - TRBJ1-1 TRBV30 TGTGCCTGGTCCGGACAGGAGAACACTGAAGCTTTCTTT CAWSGQENTEAFF
TRBD1 - TRBJ2-7 TRBV29-1 TGCAGCGTTGCCCCGGACAGGCTATCCTACGAGCAGTACTTC CSVAPDRLSYEQYF
- - TRBJ1-2 TRBV7-9 TGTGCCAGCAGCCAGGACAGAGACTACACCTTC CASSQDRDYTF